These 29 T cell receptor beta chains came from one sample sequenced in a study of control samples from healthy donors and cancer patients. Sequencing was performed with immunoSEQ multiplex PCR; in TCRdb, only in-frame clones are kept and a portion is missing. Among around 94,000 clones listed, 85% to 95% were seen once. Sequencing input: blood. These TCRs come from a woman aged 25 to 39 in good health.

The genes are TRBV7-9 and TRBJ2-1; 11 bases fit TRBD2. CDR1 SEHNR and CDR2 FQNEAQ come from the germline V gene (reference sequence). This CDR3 is built from 15 residues. Unmatched junction bases numbered 0, after V lost 1 base and J lost 4 bases. CDR3 nucleotides: TGTGCCAGCAGCTTAGTAGCGGGAGGGTACAATGAGCAGTTCTTC. Encoded protein: CASSLVAGGYNEQFF.

The chain uses TRBV6-1 and TRBJ2-7, with a tentative D call TRBD2 (5 bases). This CDR3 is built from 14 residues. Germline V gene data show CDR1 as MNHNS and CDR2 as SASEGT. The V and J ends lost 3 bases and 0 bases respectively, with 9 bases between them. The DNA of the CDR3 is TGTGCCAGCAGTGAGATCGGGAACTCCTACGAGCAGTACTTC. The encoded protein is CASSEIGNSYEQYF.

Comments on this clone: The same CDR3 also results from other DNA sequences found in this sample. The CDR3: CASSIASYSNQPQHF. CDR3 coding DNA: TGTGCCAGTAGTATCGCGTCCTATAGCAATCAGCCCCAGCATTTT. The rearrangement uses TRBV19 and TRBJ1-5; D is uncertain. This CDR3 is built from 15 residues. V lost 3 bases to trimming and J lost 0 bases, with 9 bases between them. CDR1 is LNHDA, CDR2 SQIVND, per germline (reference sequence). Full variable domain (rest looked up from reference TRBV19 and TRBJ1-5): DGGITQSPKYLFRKEGQNVTLSCEQNLNHDAMYWYRQDPGQGLRLIYYSQIVNDFQKGDIAEGYSVSREKKESFPLTVTSAQKNPTAFYLCASSIASYSNQPQHFGDGTRLSIL.

This sequence joins TRBV29-1 and TRBJ1-2, with TRBD1 identical over 7 bases. Germline loops: CDR1 SQVTM, CDR2 ANQGSEA. The V segment lost 7 bases and the J segment 3 bases; nucleotides outside the gene matches: 11. The CDR3 loop spans 14 amino acids. The CDR3 region has the DNA TGCAGCGACGCCCCACGGGGGACAGACTATGGCTACACCTTC. Encoded protein: CSDAPRGTDYGYTF.

This clone was seen just once. The chain links TRBV4-2 to TRBJ1-4, with TRBD1 matching over 7 bases. V shed 4 bases and J 8 bases; nucleotides not matched to a gene: 10. Germline assignment: CDR1 LGHNA and CDR2 YNFKEQ. This CDR3 contains 15 residues. The CDR3 region is CASSPSTGNVEKLFF. The CDR3 coding sequence is TGTGCCAGCAGCCCCTCGACAGGGAACGTCGAAAAACTGTTTTTT.

The chain combines TRBV19 with TRBJ1-5; 12 bases fit TRBD1. The CDR3 spans 15 residues. In germline, CDR1 is LNHDA, CDR2 SQIVND (reference sequence). V was pared by 8 bases and J by 2 bases, with 4 bases of the junction left unmatched. The CDR3 reads CASWDRGLGNQPQHF. In nucleotides, the CDR3 is TGTGCCAGTTGGGACAGGGGGCTGGGCAATCAGCCCCAGCATTTT. The full variable domain, rest sourced from reference TRBV19 and TRBJ1-5, is DGGITQSPKYLFRKEGQNVTLSCEQNLNHDAMYWYRQDPGQGLRLIYYSQIVNDFQKGDIAEGYSVSREKKESFPLTVTSAQKNPTAFYLCASWDRGLGNQPQHFGDGTRLSIL.

The rearrangement links TRBV11-3 to TRBJ2-3; D not resolved. V lost 5 bases and J lost 1, with 13 bases in between. This CDR3 is built from 15 residues. Germline CDR1 is SGHNT and CDR2 is YENEEA. This CDR3 reads CASSPGRTGTDTQYF. The CDR3 DNA reads TGTGCCAGCAGCCCAGGAAGGACGGGCACAGATACGCAGTATTTT. Full variable domain (outside the CDR3, taken from reference TRBV11-3 and TRBJ2-3): EAGVVQSPRYKIIEKKQPVAFWCNPISGHNTLYWYLQNLGQGPELLIRYENEEAVDDSQLPKDRFSAERLKGVDSTLKIQPAELGDSAVYLCASSPGRTGTDTQYFGPGTRLTVL.

The chain has TRBV4-1 and TRBJ1-4; D uncertain. Per germline, CDR1 MGHRA and CDR2 YSYEKL. Deletions cut 3 bases from V and 0 bases from J, with 5 bases between. This CDR3 has 14 amino acids. CDR3 sequence reads: CASSHGPTNEKLFF. CDR3 nucleotides: TGCGCCAGCAGCCACGGACCAACTAATGAAAAACTGTTTTTT.

The V and J genes are TRBV5-6 and TRBJ2-5; the match to TRBD1 covers 12 bases. J lost 5 bases, V lost 4 bases, and 9 bases had no gene match. The CDR3 length is 16 residues. The V gene's germline CDR1 is SGHDT and CDR2 YYEEEE. CDR3 coding DNA: TGTGCCAGCAGCCCGGGACAGGGGGCCAGGTGGGAGACCCAGTACTTC. Translating gives CASSPGQGARWETQYF. Together with reference TRBV5-6 and TRBJ2-5, the CDR3 gives the full variable domain: DAGVTQSPTHLIKTRGQQVTLRCSPKSGHDTVSWYQQALGQGPQFIFQYYEEEERQRGNFPDRFSGHQFPNYSSELNVNALLLGDSALYLCASSPGQGARWETQYFGPGTRLLVL.

This chain joins TRBV4-1 and TRBJ2-3; the D gene is possibly TRBD1 (5 bases). Germline V CDR1 and CDR2: MGHRA, YSYEKL. This CDR3 comprises 16 residues. V shed 4 bases and J shed 5 bases, with 19 bases lying between them. CDR3 DNA: TGCGCCAGCAGCCGTGGTTGGGTCCCCCAGGGAGATACGCAGTATTTT. It yields the protein CASSRGWVPQGDTQYF.

The chain carries TRBV5-4 and TRBJ2-7, with a tentative D call TRBD2 (5 bases). The V end lost 5 bases, the J end lost 3 bases, and 12 bases lay between the germline ends. Germline V gives CDR1 SGHNT, CDR2 YYREEE (reference sequence). This CDR3 has 13 amino acids. The CDR3 loop reads CASSPSSNYEQYF. The CDR3 nucleotides are TGTGCCAGCAGTCCATCTAGCAACTACGAGCAGTACTTC.

The chain couples TRBV19 to TRBJ2-2; unclear D gene. Trimming removed 6 bases at V and 6 bases at J, with 8 bases between. This CDR3 comprises 12 residues. Germline loops: CDR1 LNHDA, CDR2 SQIVND (reference sequence). The CDR3 sequence is CASRSRSGELFF. The CDR3 nucleotides read TGTGCCAGTAGGAGCCGCTCCGGGGAGCTGTTTTTT.

The rearrangement links TRBV7-9 to TRBJ1-6; the D gene is possibly TRBD1 (5 bases). Trimming removed 8 bases from V and 10 bases from J, with 15 bases in between. The CDR3 length is 13 residues. Per the germline V gene, CDR1 is SEHNR and CDR2 is FQNEAQ (reference sequence). DNA of the CDR3: TGTGCCAGCGATCGGGGGGTCGGATCACCCCTCCACTTT. This sequence encodes CASDRGVGSPLHF. The whole variable domain, remainder taken from reference TRBV7-9 and TRBJ1-6, is DTGVSQNPRHKITKRGQNVTFRCDPISEHNRLYWYRQTLGQGPEFLTYFQNEAQLEKSRLLSDRFSAERPKGSFSTLEIQRTEQGDSAMYLCASDRGVGSPLHFGNGTRLTVT.

This chain connects TRBV23-1 to TRBJ1-3; a possible D gene is TRBD1 (5 bases). TRBV23-1 is an ORF for which the function is uncertain. The CDR3 has 16 amino acids. V was shortened by 7 bases and J by 0 bases, with 16 bases between the two germline ends. The CDR3 here is CASNKGRQISGNTIYF. The CDR3 coding sequence is TGCGCCAGCAACAAAGGGAGACAGATCTCTGGAAACACCATATATTTT.

This chain links TRBV5-1 with TRBJ1-1, with D maybe TRBD1 (6 bases). Trimming left V 5 bases short and J 6 bases short, with 17 bases between. Germline assignment: CDR1 SGHRS and CDR2 YFSETQ. The CDR3 spans 14 residues. CDR3 sequence (DNA): TGCGCCAGCAGGGTGGGGACAATTTATCCTGAAGCTTTCTTT. This sequence encodes CASRVGTIYPEAFF.

The chain is built from TRBV24-1 and TRBJ1-5; D perhaps matches TRBD1 (6 bases). V was cut by 1 base and J by 3 bases, with 12 bases left in between. The CDR3 is made up of 16 amino acids. From germline, CDR1 is KGHDR and CDR2 SFDVKD. For the CDR3, the DNA is TGTGCCACCAGTGATTTCAGGACAGCGAACAATCAGCCCCAGCATTTT. It encodes CATSDFRTANNQPQHF.

This rearrangement joins TRBV9 to TRBJ2-2; D may be TRBD1 or TRBD2 (5 bases each). The V end lost 0 bases, the J end lost 1 base, and 16 bases lay between the germline ends. This CDR3 spans 18 amino acids. CDR1 and CDR2 (germline): SGDLS, YYNGEE. The CDR3 here is CASSVVGAGTGNTGELFF. The CDR3 DNA reads TGTGCCAGCAGCGTAGTTGGGGCCGGGACGGGGAACACCGGGGAGCTGTTTTTT.

This chain uses TRBV4-2 with TRBJ2-1, with 10 bases that match TRBD2. V lost 3 bases, J lost 8 bases, and 10 bases stayed unmatched. The germline gives CDR1 LGHNA, CDR2 YNFKEQ. The CDR3 has 16 residues. The CDR3 bases are TGTGCCAGCAGCCATTCGGGGCTAGCGGGAGAGGATGAGCAGTTCTTC. It specifies CASSHSGLAGEDEQFF.

This chain connects TRBV7-9 to TRBJ2-1, with D unclear. The CDR3 is 16 residues long. Per the germline V gene, CDR1 is SEHNR and CDR2 is FQNEAQ (reference sequence). V lost 4 bases to trimming and J lost 0 bases, with 13 bases between them. CDR3 amino acids: CASSSGGSHSYNEQFF. The CDR3 DNA follows: TGTGCCAGCAGCTCTGGTGGGTCCCACTCCTACAATGAGCAGTTCTTC.

The V call is TRBV6-1, the J call TRBJ2-7; TRBD1 is a possible D gene (7 bases). Per the germline V gene, CDR1 is MNHNS and CDR2 is SASEGT. CDR3 length equals 14 residues. Trimming removed 7 bases at V and 1 base at J, with 14 bases between. CDR3 in DNA: TGTGCCAGCACACAGGGGAGCGGGTCCTACGAGCAGTACTTC. The encoded protein is CASTQGSGSYEQYF.

This clone was seen only once. V usage is TRBV24-1 and J usage is TRBJ2-3, with 10 nucleotides matching TRBD1. CDR3 length: 21 residues. Germline lookup yields CDR1 KGHDR and CDR2 SFDVKD. Losses at the gene ends were 5 bases for V and 2 bases for J; bases not matched to a gene: 21. The CDR3 here is CATSGRQIETRQGATTDTQYF. CDR3 coding DNA: TGTGCCACCAGTGGGAGACAGATAGAGACGAGACAGGGGGCTACCACAGATACGCAGTATTTT.

The rearrangement uses TRBV5-6 and TRBJ1-1; D is uncertain. Trimming left V 0 bases short and J 3 bases short, with 6 bases between. The V gene's germline CDR1 is SGHDT and CDR2 YYEEEE. The CDR3 totals 13 residues. The CDR3 region has the DNA TGTGCCAGCAGCTTGGACGTGGACACTGAAGCTTTCTTT. Amino acids: CASSLDVDTEAFF.

The chain carries TRBV29-1 and TRBJ2-1; 14 bases match TRBD2. Germline CDR1 is SQVTM and CDR2 is ANQGSEA. This CDR3 has 15 residues. V gave up 7 bases and J gave up 7 bases; unmatched junction bases: 9. CDR3 protein: CSAYTGTSGSNEQFF. The CDR3 DNA is TGCAGCGCCTATACCGGGACTAGCGGGAGTAATGAGCAGTTCTTC.

V gene TRBV7-8 combines with J gene TRBJ2-1; 10 bases align to TRBD1. CDR1 and CDR2 from the germline V gene are SGHVS and FQNEAQ. This CDR3 contains 13 residues. The CDR3 loop reads CAVRGTGDNEQFF. CDR3 coding DNA: TGTGCAGTAAGGGGGACAGGGGACAATGAGCAGTTCTTC.

V is TRBV28 and J is TRBJ1-5; D ambiguous. Looked up from germline, CDR1 is MDHEN and CDR2 is SYDVKM. CDR3 length equals 15 residues. Trimming shortened V by 2 bases and J by 2 bases, and 10 bases separated the two germline ends. The CDR3 protein is CASSLPGGGNQPQHF. The CDR3 DNA reads as TGTGCCAGCAGTTTACCGGGAGGTGGCAATCAGCCCCAGCATTTT.

The V call is TRBV19, the J call TRBJ1-5; D might be TRBD1 (6 bases). The V end lost 10 bases, the J end lost 0 bases, and 16 bases lay between the germline ends. The germline CDR1 and CDR2 sequences are LNHDA and SQIVND (reference sequence). The CDR3 loop spans 15 amino acids. CDR3 sequence reads: CATRQALYSNQPQHF. The DNA of the CDR3 is TGTGCCACCCGACAGGCCCTCTATAGCAATCAGCCCCAGCATTTT.

The chain couples TRBV29-1 to TRBJ2-7; 9 bases agree with TRBD1. CDR1 is SQVTM, CDR2 ANQGSEA, per germline. This CDR3 has 16 residues. V dropped 1 base and J dropped 3; count of bases not matched to a gene: 10. The CDR3 region is CSVEGAVGQGSYEQYF. The CDR3 DNA reads as TGCAGCGTTGAAGGGGCGGTAGGACAGGGGAGCTACGAGCAGTACTTC.

The chain links TRBV18 to TRBJ1-5; no clear D gene. The CDR3 runs 13 residues. V dropped 6 bases and J dropped 5 bases, with 11 bases sitting between them. Germline V lookup: CDR1 KGHSH, CDR2 LQKENI. This CDR3 is CASSPGRDQPQHF. For the CDR3, the DNA is TGTGCCAGCTCCCCGGGGAGAGATCAGCCCCAGCATTTT.

The J gene is TRBJ2-3, the V gene TRBV4-2; no clear D gene. V was clipped by 3 bases and J by 5 bases, with 18 bases between them. The CDR3 sequence is 16 residues long. Germline V gene lookup returns CDR1 LGHNA and CDR2 YNFKEQ. Here the CDR3 reads CASSQDSPRKGDTQYF. CDR3 sequence (DNA): TGTGCCAGCAGCCAGGATAGCCCTAGGAAGGGAGATACGCAGTATTTT.